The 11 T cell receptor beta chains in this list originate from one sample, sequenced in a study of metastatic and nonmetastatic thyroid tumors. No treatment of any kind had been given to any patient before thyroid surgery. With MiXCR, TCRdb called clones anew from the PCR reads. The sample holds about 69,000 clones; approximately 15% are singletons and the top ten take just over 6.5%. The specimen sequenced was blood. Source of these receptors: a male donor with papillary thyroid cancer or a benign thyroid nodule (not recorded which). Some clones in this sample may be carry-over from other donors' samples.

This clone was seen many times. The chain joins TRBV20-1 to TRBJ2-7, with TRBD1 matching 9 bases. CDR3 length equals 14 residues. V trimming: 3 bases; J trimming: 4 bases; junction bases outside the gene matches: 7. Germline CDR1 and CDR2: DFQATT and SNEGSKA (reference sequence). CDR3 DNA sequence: TGCAGTGCTAGTCCCGGACAGGGGAGATACGAGCAGTACTTC. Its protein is CSASPGQGRYEQYF.

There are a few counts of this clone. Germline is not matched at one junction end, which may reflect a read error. CDR3 coding DNA: TGTGCCAGCAGTTTTTGGGTAACGAACACCGGTGAGCTGTTTTTT. It specifies CASSFWVTNTGELFF. V usage is TRBV27 and J usage is TRBJ2-2; no definite D call. The germline V gene encodes CDR1 MNHEY and CDR2 SMNVEV (reference sequence). The CDR3 totals 15 residues.

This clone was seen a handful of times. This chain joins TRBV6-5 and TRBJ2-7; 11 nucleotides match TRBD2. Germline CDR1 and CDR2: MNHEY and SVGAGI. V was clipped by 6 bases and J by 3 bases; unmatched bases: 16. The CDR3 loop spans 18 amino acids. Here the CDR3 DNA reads TGTGCCAGCAGCCTTCCGACTAGCGGGAACTCCCCCCTCTACGAGCAGTACTTC. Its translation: CASSLPTSGNSPLYEQYF.

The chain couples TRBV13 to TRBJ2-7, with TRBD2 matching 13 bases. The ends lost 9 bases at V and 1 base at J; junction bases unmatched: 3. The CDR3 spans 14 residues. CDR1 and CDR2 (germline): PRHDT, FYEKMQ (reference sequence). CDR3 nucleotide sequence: TGTGCCAGTAGGACTAGCGGGGGATCCTACGAGCAGTACTTC. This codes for CASRTSGGSYEQYF.

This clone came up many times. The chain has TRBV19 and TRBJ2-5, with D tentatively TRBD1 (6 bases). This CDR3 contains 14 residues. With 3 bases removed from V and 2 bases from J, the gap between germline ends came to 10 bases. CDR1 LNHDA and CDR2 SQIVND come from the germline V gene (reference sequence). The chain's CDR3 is CASSIQRGQETQYF. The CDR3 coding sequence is TGTGCCAGTAGTATTCAGAGGGGGCAAGAGACCCAGTACTTC. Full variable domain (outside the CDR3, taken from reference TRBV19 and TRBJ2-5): DGGITQSPKYLFRKEGQNVTLSCEQNLNHDAMYWYRQDPGQGLRLIYYSQIVNDFQKGDIAEGYSVSREKKESFPLTVTSAQKNPTAFYLCASSIQRGQETQYFGPGTRLLVL.

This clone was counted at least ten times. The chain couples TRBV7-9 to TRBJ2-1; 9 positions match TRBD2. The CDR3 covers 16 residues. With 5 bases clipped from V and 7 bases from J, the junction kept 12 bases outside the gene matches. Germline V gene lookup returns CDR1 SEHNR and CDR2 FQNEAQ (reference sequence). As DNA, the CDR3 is TGTGCCAGCAGCCGTTCTGATAGCGGGAGAAGGAATGAGCAGTTCTTC. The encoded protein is CASSRSDSGRRNEQFF.

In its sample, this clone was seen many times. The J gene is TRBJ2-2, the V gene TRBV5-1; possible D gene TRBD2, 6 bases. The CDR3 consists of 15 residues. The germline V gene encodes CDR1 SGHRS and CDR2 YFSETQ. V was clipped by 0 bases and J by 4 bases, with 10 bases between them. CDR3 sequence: CASSLAMGGTGELFF. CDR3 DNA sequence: TGCGCCAGCAGCTTGGCAATGGGGGGCACCGGGGAGCTGTTTTTT.

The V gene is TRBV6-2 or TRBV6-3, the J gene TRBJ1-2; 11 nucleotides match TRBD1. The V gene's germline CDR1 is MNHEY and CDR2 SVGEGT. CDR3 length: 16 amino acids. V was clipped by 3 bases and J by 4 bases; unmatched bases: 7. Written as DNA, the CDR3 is TGTGCCAGCAGTTATCTACGGACAGGGGGCTCCTATGGCTACACCTTC. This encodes CASSYLRTGGSYGYTF.

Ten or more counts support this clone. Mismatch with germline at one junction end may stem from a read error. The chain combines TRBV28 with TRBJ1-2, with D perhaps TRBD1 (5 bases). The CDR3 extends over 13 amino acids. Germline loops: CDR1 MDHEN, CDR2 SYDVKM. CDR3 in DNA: TGTGCCAGCAGTCCACAGGTAGTCTATGGCTACGCCTTC. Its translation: CASSPQVVYGYAF.

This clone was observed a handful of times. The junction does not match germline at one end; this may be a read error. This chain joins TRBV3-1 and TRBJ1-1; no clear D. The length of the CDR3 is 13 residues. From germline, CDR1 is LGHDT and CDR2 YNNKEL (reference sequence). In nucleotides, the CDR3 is TGTGCCAGCAGCCAAAATCGGGGTACTGAAGCTCTCTTT. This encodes CASSQNRGTEALF.

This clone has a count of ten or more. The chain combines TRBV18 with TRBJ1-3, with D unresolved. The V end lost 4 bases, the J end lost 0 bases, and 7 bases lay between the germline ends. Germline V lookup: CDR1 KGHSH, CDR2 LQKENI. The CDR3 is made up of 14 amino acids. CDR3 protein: CASSQGTSGNTIYF. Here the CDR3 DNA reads TGTGCCAGCTCACAGGGCACCTCTGGAAACACCATATATTTT.